This TCR beta chain emerged from a study of shared clonotypes between healthy human individuals. Study-wide context: The study used three CD4 naive, three CD4 memory, two CD8 naive and one CD8 memory plate per donor. Findings of the study overall: Clonotypes not shared had lower generation probabilities than those common to all four donors. Collection of samples was limited to blood; tissue repertoires likely differ.

Turning to this clone: Its antigen is not known.

Only in-frame clones appear in the TCRdb table, and some are missing; sequencing was by immunoSEQ multiplex PCR. The sample has 700,000 or so clones, about three quarters seen once. Germline CDR1 reads GTSNPN; CDR2 reads SVGIG (reference sequence). Trimming shortened V by 2 bases and J by 4 bases, and 14 bases separated the two germline ends. The CDR3 consists of 15 residues. The TCR comes from a woman in her 30s in good health. This chain uses TRBV30 with TRBJ2-2; no definite D call. Sequencing input: memory CD4+ T cells sorted from blood. The subset here: CD45RA-negative fraction. The CDR3 DNA reads TGTGCCTGGAGTCGAGGACGGTCGGTCACCGGGGAGCTGTTTTTT. Translating gives CAWSRGRSVTGELFF.